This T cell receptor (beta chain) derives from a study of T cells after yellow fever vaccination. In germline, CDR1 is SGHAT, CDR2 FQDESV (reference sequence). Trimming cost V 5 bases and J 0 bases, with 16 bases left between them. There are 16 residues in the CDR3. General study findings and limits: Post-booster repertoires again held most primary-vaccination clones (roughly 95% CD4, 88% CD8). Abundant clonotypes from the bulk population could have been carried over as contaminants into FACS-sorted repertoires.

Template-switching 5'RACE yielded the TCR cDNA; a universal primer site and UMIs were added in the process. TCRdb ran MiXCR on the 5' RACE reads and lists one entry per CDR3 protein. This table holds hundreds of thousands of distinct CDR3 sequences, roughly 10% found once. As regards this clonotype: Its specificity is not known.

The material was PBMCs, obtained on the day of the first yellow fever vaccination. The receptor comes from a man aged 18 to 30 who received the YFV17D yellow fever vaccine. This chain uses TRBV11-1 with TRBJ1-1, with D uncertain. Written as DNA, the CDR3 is TGTGCCAGCAGCCAGGCTCGTTTGGTGGTGAACACTGAAGCTTTCTTT. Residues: CASSQARLVVNTEAFF.